The rows below give T cell receptor beta chains drawn from one sample of a study of OX40 agonist ivuxolimab in advanced cancers. Sequencing used immunoSEQ multiplex PCR; TCRdb keeps in-frame clones, though not all of them. The data show under 80,000 clones, about 90% seen once. The sample consisted of CD4+ or CD8+ T cells sorted from blood, taken in a trial of the OX40 agonist ivuxolimab. These receptors came from an adult with an advanced solid tumor such as melanoma, head and neck, liver or kidney cancer. Both conserved end residues are part of each CDR3. The D gene is left open where the match is weak. Some rows have no size entry. The others give once, few or many, or a class for an expanded clone.

clone_size | j_call | v_call | d_call | cdr3_aa | cdr3_nt
. | TRBJ1-5 | TRBV28 | . | CASSLITGRMSQPQHF | TGTGCCAGCAGTTTAATAACAGGGAGGATGAGTCAGCCCCAGCATTTT
. | TRBJ2-7 | TRBV6-5 | TRBD2 | CASSSTSGTYEQYF | TGTGCCAGCAGTTCCACTAGCGGGACCTACGAGCAGTACTTC
few | TRBJ2-2 | TRBV27 | . | CASSVSGDSTIGELFF | TGTGCCAGCAGTGTCTCGGGGGATAGTACTATCGGGGAGCTGTTTTTT
few | TRBJ2-7 | TRBV10-3 | . | CAISARDIYEQYF | TGTGCCATCAGTGCTAGGGATATCTACGAGCAGTACTTC
. | TRBJ1-2 | TRBV5-6 | . | CASSLQGSNYGYTF | TGTGCCAGCAGCTTGCAGGGCAGTAACTATGGCTACACCTTC
. | TRBJ2-2 | TRBV5-1 | TRBD2 | CASSLDSSGSNTGELFF | TGCGCCAGCAGCTTGGATAGTAGCGGGAGCAACACCGGGGAGCTGTTTTTT
. | TRBJ2-3 | TRBV6-5 | . | CASGQYTDTQYF | TGTGCCTCAGGACAATACACAGATACGCAGTATTTT
. | TRBJ1-1 | TRBV28 | . | CASFSDGGAFF | TGTGCCAGCTTTTCGGACGGTGGGGCTTTCTTT
. | TRBJ2-2 | TRBV25-1 | . | CASSEGELGRTGELFF | TGTGCCAGCAGTGAAGGGGAGCTAGGCCGTACCGGGGAGCTGTTTTTT
. | TRBJ1-6 | TRBV29-1 | . | CSVAQSGGGDSPLHF | TGCAGCGTTGCACAATCGGGGGGAGGGGATTCACCCCTCCACTTT
. | TRBJ2-5 | TRBV12-5 | . | CASGLLTETQYF | TGTGCTAGTGGTTTGTTGACGGAGACCCAGTACTTC
. | TRBJ1-4 | TRBV7-6 | . | CASSLRAGSEKLFF | TGTGCCAGCAGCTTACGGGCAGGGAGTGAAAAACTGTTTTTT
. | TRBJ2-1 | TRBV19 | . | CATTLGWSHNEQFF | TGTGCCACCACCCTAGGTTGGAGCCACAATGAGCAGTTCTTC
. | TRBJ1-2 | TRBV6-5 | TRBD1 | CASTTGQGNYGYTF | TGTGCCAGCACCACGGGACAGGGAAACTATGGCTACACCTTC
. | TRBJ1-1 | TRBV6-6 | . | CASSYGRDLNTEAFF | TGTGCCAGCAGTTACGGCCGGGACCTGAACACTGAAGCTTTCTTT
few | TRBJ2-3 | TRBV5-1 | TRBD2 | CASSLFGTSGRTDTQYF | TGCGCCAGCAGCTTGTTCGGGACTAGCGGGAGAACAGATACGCAGTATTTT
. | TRBJ1-1 | TRBV28 | TRBD1 | CASRTAGTGDRAFF | TGTGCCAGCAGGACGGCCGGGACAGGGGATCGAGCTTTCTTT
. | TRBJ1-5 | TRBV2 | . | CASSESGVSNQPQHF | TGTGCCAGCAGTGAATCAGGGGTCAGCAATCAGCCCCAGCATTTT
. | TRBJ1-1 | TRBV7-6 | . | CASSLDAREGEAFF | TGTGCCAGCAGCTTAGATGCCAGGGAGGGTGAAGCTTTCTTT
. | TRBJ1-4 | TRBV28 | . | CASTKYSGGWELFF | TGTGCCAGCACGAAATACTCCGGGGGGTGGGAACTGTTTTTT
. | TRBJ1-1 | TRBV4-1 | TRBD1 | CASSQDNRGNTEAFF | TGCGCCAGCAGCCAAGACAACAGGGGGAACACTGAAGCTTTCTTT
. | TRBJ2-7 | TRBV7-8 | . | CASSLGGTYYEQYF | TGTGCCAGCAGCTTAGGGGGGACTTACTACGAGCAGTACTTC
. | TRBJ2-2 | TRBV18 | . | CASSHWGNSGFRNPNTGELFF | TGTGCCAGCTCCCACTGGGGCAACTCGGGATTTCGAAACCCGAACACCGGGGAGCTGTTTTTT
. | TRBJ2-5 | TRBV5-6 | . | CASSLGQGRRETQYF | TGTGCCAGCAGCTTGGGTCAGGGACGTAGGGAGACCCAGTACTTC
. | TRBJ1-2 | TRBV6-5 | TRBD1 | CASSYSRTGGGYGYTF | TGTGCCAGCAGTTACTCCCGGACAGGTGGGGGCTATGGCTACACCTTC
. | TRBJ1-5 | TRBV10-3 | TRBD1 | CASLGDRNQPQHF | TGTGCCTCCCTTGGGGACAGGAATCAGCCCCAGCATTTT
. | TRBJ1-2 | TRBV6-5 | . | CASSYSVDYGYTF | TGTGCCAGCAGTTACTCGGTTGACTATGGCTACACCTTC
few | TRBJ1-3 | TRBV18 | . | CASSPQGLGNTIYF | TGTGCCAGCTCACCACAGGGTTTGGGAAACACCATATATTTT
. | TRBJ2-7 | TRBV5-6 | . | CASSLLGQDSYEQYF | TGTGCCAGCAGCCTCTTAGGGCAGGACTCCTACGAGCAGTACTTC
once | TRBJ2-5 | TRBV5-4 | . | CASSLARSQETQYF | TGTGCCAGCAGCTTGGCCCGGAGCCAAGAGACCCAGTACTTC
. | TRBJ2-7 | TRBV7-2 | . | CASSPGAGTYEQYF | TGTGCCAGCAGCCCTGGGGCAGGGACCTACGAGCAGTACTTC
. | TRBJ2-6 | TRBV30 | . | CAWRPGANVLTF | TGTGCCTGGAGACCTGGGGCCAACGTCCTGACTTTC
. | TRBJ2-3 | TRBV7-9 | . | CASNPASGSGRRDTQYF | TGTGCCAGCAACCCGGCGTCCGGGAGTGGACGGCGAGATACGCAGTATTTT
. | TRBJ2-5 | TRBV28 | . | CASSLLLGQETQYF | TGTGCCAGCAGTCTGCTACTAGGCCAAGAGACCCAGTACTTC
. | TRBJ2-5 | TRBV13 | . | CASSLSETQYF | TGTGCCAGCAGCTTGTCGGAGACCCAGTACTTC
. | TRBJ2-5 | TRBV7-7 | . | CASSLAGGLETQYF | TGTGCCAGCAGCTTAGCGGGGGGGCTGGAGACCCAGTACTTC
once | TRBJ2-2 | TRBV9 | . | CASSPLAGLNTGELFF | TGTGCCAGCAGCCCATTGGCGGGGTTAAACACCGGGGAGCTGTTTTTT
. | TRBJ2-5 | TRBV5-4 | TRBD2 | CATGLAGAQETQYF | TGTGCCACGGGACTAGCGGGGGCCCAAGAGACCCAGTACTTC
. | TRBJ1-2 | TRBV5-1 | TRBD1 | CASSSTPDRQGRYGYTF | TGCGCCAGCAGCTCTACTCCAGATAGACAGGGCCGGTATGGCTACACCTTC
. | TRBJ2-3 | TRBV21-1 | . | CASSKALQGARRDTQYF | TGTGCCAGCAGCAAAGCACTACAGGGGGCAAGAAGGGATACGCAGTATTTT
. | TRBJ1-5 | TRBV2 | . | CASSPDRLSNQPQHF | TGTGCCAGCAGTCCCGACAGGCTTAGCAATCAGCCCCAGCATTTT
few | TRBJ1-5 | TRBV28 | . | CASSWEPQHF | TGTGCCAGCAGTTGGGAGCCCCAGCATTTT
. | TRBJ2-7 | TRBV9 | . | CASNVGGTAAYEQYF | TGTGCCAGCAACGTGGGGGGGACAGCCGCATACGAGCAGTACTTC